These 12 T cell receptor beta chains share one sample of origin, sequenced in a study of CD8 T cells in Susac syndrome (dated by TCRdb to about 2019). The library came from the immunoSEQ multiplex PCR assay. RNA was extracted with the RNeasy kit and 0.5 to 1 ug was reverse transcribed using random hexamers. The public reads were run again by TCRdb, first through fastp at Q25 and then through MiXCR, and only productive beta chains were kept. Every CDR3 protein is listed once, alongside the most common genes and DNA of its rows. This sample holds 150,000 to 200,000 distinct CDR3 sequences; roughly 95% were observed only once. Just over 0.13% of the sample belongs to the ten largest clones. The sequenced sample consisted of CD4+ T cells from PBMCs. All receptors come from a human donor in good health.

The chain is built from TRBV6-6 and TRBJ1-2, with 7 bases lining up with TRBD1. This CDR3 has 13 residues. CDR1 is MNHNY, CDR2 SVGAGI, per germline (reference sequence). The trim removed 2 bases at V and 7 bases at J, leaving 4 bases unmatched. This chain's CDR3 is CASSYTGESGYTF. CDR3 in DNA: TGTGCCAGCAGTTACACAGGGGAGAGTGGCTACACCTTC.

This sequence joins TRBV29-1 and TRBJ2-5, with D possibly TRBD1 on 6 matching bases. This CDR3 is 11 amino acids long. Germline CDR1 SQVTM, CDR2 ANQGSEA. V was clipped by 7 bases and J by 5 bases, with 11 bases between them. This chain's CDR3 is CSGRQAETQYF. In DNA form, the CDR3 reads TGCAGCGGACGACAGGCTGAGACCCAGTACTTC.

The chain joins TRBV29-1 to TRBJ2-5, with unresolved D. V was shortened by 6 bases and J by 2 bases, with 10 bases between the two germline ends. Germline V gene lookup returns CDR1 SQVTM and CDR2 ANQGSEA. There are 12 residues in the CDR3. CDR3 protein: CSVFTNQETQYF. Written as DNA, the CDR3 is TGCAGCGTGTTCACGAATCAAGAGACCCAGTACTTC.

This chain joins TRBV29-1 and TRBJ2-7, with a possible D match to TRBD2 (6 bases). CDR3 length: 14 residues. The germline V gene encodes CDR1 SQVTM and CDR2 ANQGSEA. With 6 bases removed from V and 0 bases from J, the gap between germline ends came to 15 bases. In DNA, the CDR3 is TGCAGCGTGATAGGGACTGCCTTCTCCTACGAGCAGTACTTC. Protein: CSVIGTAFSYEQYF.

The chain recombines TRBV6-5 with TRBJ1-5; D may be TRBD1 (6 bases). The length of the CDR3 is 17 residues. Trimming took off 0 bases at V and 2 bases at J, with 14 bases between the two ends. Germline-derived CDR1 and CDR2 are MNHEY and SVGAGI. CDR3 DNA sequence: TGTGCCAGCAGTTACTCGATACCGGGGGCAGGCAATCAGCCCCAGCATTTT. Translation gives CASSYSIPGAGNQPQHF.

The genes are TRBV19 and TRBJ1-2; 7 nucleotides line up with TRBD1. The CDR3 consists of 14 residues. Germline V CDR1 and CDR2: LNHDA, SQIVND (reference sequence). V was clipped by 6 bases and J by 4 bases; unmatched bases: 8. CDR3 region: CASSVRGPGYGYTF. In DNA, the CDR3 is TGTGCCAGTAGCGTGAGGGGGCCGGGCTATGGCTACACCTTC. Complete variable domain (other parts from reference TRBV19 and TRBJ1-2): DGGITQSPKYLFRKEGQNVTLSCEQNLNHDAMYWYRQDPGQGLRLIYYSQIVNDFQKGDIAEGYSVSREKKESFPLTVTSAQKNPTAFYLCASSVRGPGYGYTFGSGTRLTVV.

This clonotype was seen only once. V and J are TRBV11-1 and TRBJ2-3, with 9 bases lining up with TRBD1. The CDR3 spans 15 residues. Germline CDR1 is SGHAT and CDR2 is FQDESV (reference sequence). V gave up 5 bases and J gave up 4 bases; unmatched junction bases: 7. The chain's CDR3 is CASSQWTGDADTQYF. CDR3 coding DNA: TGTGCCAGCAGCCAGTGGACAGGGGATGCAGATACGCAGTATTTT.

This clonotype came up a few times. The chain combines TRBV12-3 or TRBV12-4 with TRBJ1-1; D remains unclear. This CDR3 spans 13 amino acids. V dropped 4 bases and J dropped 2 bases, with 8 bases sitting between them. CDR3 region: CASSSTVNTEAFF. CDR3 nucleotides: TGTGCCAGCAGTTCCACAGTAAACACTGAAGCTTTCTTT.

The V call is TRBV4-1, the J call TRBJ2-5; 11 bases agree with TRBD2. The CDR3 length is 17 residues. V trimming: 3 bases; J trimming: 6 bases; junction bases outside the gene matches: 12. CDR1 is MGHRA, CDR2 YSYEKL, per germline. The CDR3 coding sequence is TGCGCCAGCAGCCAGTTAGCGGGGGGGCCGTGGATGAAGACCCAGTACTTC. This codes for CASSQLAGGPWMKTQYF.

The CDR3 region is CASSSRSPTETQYF. CDR3 DNA: TGTGCCAGCAGTTCTAGGTCCCCCACGGAGACCCAGTACTTC. The chain couples TRBV7-2 to TRBJ2-5; no firm D call. The germline V gene encodes CDR1 SGHTA and CDR2 FQGNSA. The CDR3 runs to 14 residues. V dropped 6 bases and J dropped 5 bases, with 16 bases sitting between them.

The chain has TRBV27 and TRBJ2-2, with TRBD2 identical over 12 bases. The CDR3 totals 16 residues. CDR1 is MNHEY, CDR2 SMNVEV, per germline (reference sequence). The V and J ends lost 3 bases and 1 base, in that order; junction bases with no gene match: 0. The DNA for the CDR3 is TGTGCCAGCAGTTTGACTAGCGGGGGGAACACCGGGGAGCTGTTTTTT. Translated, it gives CASSLTSGGNTGELFF.

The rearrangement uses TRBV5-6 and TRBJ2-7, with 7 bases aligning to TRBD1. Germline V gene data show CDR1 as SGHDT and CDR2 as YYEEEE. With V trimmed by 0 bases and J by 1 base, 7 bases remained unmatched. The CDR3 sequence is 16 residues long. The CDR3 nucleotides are TGTGCCAGCAGCTTGGAAGGGGGCACAGGGTCCTACGAGCAGTACTTC. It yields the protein CASSLEGGTGSYEQYF.